This TCR beta chain stems from a study of OX40 agonist ivuxolimab in advanced cancers. Study details: The study reported partial responses in three patients: one hepatocellular carcinoma, two cutaneous melanoma.

With V trimmed by 5 bases and J by 7 bases, 8 bases remained unmatched. From germline, CDR1 is SGHVS and CDR2 FNYEAQ. The CDR3 extends over 15 amino acids. Here immunoSEQ multiplex PCR was the method, and the copy in TCRdb shows in-frame clones only, minus some. This table has about 17,000 clones, approximately 73% appearing once. J is TRBJ2-1 and V is TRBV7-6; 10 positions match TRBD1. This clonotype originated in an adult with an advanced solid tumor such as melanoma, head and neck, liver or kidney cancer. The input for sequencing was CD4+ or CD8+ T cells sorted from blood, taken in a trial of the OX40 agonist ivuxolimab. CDR3 bases: TGTGCCAGCAGCGTGGGACAGGGGATTATTAATGAGCAGTTCTTC. Translated: CASSVGQGIINEQFF.